This T cell receptor beta chain was sequenced in a study of cytomegalovirus exposure and HLA in healthy donors. The PCR had 60 Vbeta and 13 Jbeta primers. The protocol was immunoSEQ multiplex PCR, while the TCRdb copy is restricted to in-frame clones and leaves out a portion. The data hold some 170,000 clones, with roughly 71% observed a single time. CDR3 size: 15 residues. Per germline, CDR1 SGHNT and CDR2 YYREEE (reference sequence). Trimming cost V 4 bases and J 5 bases, with 19 bases left between them. Turning to this clone: Its antigen remains unidentified.

Overall study results and limits: TCR beta V- and J-gene trimming, according to a later analysis, was linked to a missense DCLRE1C variant.

This TCR was recovered from a woman between 45 and 60 years old in good health and CMV-seropositive. Sequenced material: PBMCs. The chain links TRBV5-4 to TRBJ2-7, with D possibly matching TRBD2 (6 bases). The CDR3 bases are TGTGCCAGCAGCGCCCTCGGCGGGGCTCTACACGAGCAGTACTTC. It yields the protein CASSALGGALHEQYF.